The present T cell receptor beta chain was sequenced within a study of lymphopenia after photon versus proton radiotherapy. Study conclusions and caveats: Relative stability marked proton patients; photon patients lost diversity and naive cells. Only patients who died were analyzed for survival; proton advantage is unproven. In patients who died, overall survival fell as post-nadir TCR diversity dropped more.

The germline V gene has CDR1 MDHEN and CDR2 SYDVKM. CDR3 length equals 15 residues. V lost 6 bases, J lost 3 bases, and 7 bases stayed unmatched. The data were produced by immunoSEQ multiplex PCR, yet TCRdb's version contains in-frame clones alone and is incomplete. The table lists more than 80,000 clones, around 83% of them singletons. About this clone itself: Its target is not known.

This chain joins TRBV28 and TRBJ1-4; 7 bases match TRBD1. The receptor was derived from a man between 60 and 75 years old with pancreatic cancer. The material was peripheral blood, obtained from a patient treated with proton-based radiotherapy. The CDR3 sequence is CASSSRGRSNEKLFF. CDR3 bases: TGTGCCAGCAGCTCTAGGGGGCGGTCTAATGAAAAACTGTTTTTT.